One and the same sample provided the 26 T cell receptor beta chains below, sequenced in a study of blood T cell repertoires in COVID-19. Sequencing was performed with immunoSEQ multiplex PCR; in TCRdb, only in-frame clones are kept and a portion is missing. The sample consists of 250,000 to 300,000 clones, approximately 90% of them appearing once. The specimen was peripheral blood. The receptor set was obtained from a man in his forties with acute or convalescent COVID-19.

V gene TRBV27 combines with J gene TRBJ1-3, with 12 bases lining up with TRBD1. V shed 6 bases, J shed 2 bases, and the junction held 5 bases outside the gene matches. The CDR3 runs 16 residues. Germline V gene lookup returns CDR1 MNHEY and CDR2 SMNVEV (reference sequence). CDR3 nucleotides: TGTGCCAGCAGCTCCGGGACAGGGGGCACTGGAAACACCATATATTTT. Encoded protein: CASSSGTGGTGNTIYF.

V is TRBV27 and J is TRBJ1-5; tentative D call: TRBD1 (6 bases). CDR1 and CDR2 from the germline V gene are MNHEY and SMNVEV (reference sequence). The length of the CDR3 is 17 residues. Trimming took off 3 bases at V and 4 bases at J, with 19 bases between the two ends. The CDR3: CASSFTSPTGVNQPQHF. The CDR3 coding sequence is TGTGCCAGCAGTTTCACCTCTCCGACAGGCGTGAATCAGCCCCAGCATTTT.

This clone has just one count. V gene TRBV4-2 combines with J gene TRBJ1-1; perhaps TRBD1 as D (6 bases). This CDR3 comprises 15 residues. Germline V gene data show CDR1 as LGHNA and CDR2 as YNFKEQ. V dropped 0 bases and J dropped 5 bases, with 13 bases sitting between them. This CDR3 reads CASSQDSGVGTEAFF. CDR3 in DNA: TGTGCCAGCAGCCAAGATTCAGGGGTAGGTACTGAAGCTTTCTTT.

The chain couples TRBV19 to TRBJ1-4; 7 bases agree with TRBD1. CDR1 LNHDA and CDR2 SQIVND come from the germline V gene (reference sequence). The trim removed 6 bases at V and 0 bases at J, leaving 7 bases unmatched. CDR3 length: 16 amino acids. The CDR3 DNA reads TGTGCCAGTAGGGACGGACAGGCCACAACTAATGAAAAACTGTTTTTT. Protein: CASRDGQATTNEKLFF.

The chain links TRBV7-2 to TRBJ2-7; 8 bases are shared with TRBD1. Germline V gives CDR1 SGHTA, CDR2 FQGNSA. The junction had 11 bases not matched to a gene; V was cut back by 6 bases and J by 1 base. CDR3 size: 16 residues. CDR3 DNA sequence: TGTGCCAGCAGAAATAGATCAGGGGGCTTGTCCTACGAGCAGTACTTC. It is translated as CASRNRSGGLSYEQYF.

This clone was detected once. CDR3 coding DNA: TGTGCCAGCAGCTTAGGACAGGGTGGGACTCAGCCCCAGCATTTT. Translated, it gives CASSLGQGGTQPQHF. The rearrangement uses TRBV5-8 and TRBJ1-5, with 8 bases aligning to TRBD1. There are 15 residues in the CDR3. CDR1 and CDR2 (germline): SGHTS, YDEGEE. Trimming took 2 bases from V and 6 from J; bases not matched to a gene: 7.

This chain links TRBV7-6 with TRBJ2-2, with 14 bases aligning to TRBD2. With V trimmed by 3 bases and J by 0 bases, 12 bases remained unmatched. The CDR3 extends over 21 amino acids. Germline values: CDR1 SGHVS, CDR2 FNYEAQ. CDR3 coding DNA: TGTGCCAGCAGCTTTTCAATCCCGGGACTAGCGGGGGAACCGAACACCGGGGAGCTGTTTTTT. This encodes CASSFSIPGLAGEPNTGELFF.

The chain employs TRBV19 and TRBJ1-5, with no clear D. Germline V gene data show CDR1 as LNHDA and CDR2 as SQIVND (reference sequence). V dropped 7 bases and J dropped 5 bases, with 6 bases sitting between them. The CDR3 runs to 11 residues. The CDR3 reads CASKGDQPQHF. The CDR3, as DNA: TGTGCCAGTAAGGGAGATCAGCCCCAGCATTTT. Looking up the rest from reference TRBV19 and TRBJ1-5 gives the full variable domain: DGGITQSPKYLFRKEGQNVTLSCEQNLNHDAMYWYRQDPGQGLRLIYYSQIVNDFQKGDIAEGYSVSREKKESFPLTVTSAQKNPTAFYLCASKGDQPQHFGDGTRLSIL.

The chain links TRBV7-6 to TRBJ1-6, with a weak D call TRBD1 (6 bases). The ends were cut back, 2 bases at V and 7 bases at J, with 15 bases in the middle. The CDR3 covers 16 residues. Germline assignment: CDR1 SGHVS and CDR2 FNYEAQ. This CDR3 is CASSLYPGQGNSPLHF. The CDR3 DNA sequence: TGTGCCAGCAGCTTATACCCTGGGCAGGGGAATTCACCCCTCCACTTT.

The CDR3 sequence: CSASGGEVDTQYF. The CDR3 coding sequence is TGCAGCGCTTCGGGCGGGGAAGTCGATACGCAGTATTTT. This chain joins TRBV29-1 and TRBJ2-3, with D perhaps TRBD2 (6 bases). Trimming removed 7 bases at V and 6 bases at J, with 17 bases between. Germline CDR1 reads SQVTM; CDR2 reads ANQGSEA. The length of the CDR3 is 13 residues.

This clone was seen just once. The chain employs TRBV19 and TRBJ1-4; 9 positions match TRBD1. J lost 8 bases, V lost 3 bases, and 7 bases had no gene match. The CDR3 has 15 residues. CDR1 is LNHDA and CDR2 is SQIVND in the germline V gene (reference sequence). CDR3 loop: CASSIVGTGREKLFF. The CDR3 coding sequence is TGTGCCAGTAGTATCGTTGGGACAGGGAGAGAAAAACTGTTTTTT.

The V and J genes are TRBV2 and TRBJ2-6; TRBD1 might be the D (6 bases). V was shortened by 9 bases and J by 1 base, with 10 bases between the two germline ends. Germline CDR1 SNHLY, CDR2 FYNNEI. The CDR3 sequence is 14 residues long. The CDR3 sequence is CASRTGSGANVLTF. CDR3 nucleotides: TGTGCCAGTAGAACAGGGTCTGGGGCCAACGTCCTGACTTTC.

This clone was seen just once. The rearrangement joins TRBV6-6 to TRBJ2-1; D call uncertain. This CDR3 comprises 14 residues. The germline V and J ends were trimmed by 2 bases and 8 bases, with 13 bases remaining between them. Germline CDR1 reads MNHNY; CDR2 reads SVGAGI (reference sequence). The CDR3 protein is CASSYDSIEDEQFF. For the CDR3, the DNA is TGTGCCAGCAGTTACGATTCCATCGAGGATGAGCAGTTCTTC.

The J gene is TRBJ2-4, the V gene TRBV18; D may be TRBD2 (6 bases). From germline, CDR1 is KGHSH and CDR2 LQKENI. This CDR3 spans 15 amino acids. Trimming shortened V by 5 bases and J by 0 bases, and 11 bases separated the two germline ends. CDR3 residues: CASSGLGGAKNIQYF. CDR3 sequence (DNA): TGTGCCAGCTCAGGACTGGGGGGAGCCAAAAACATTCAGTACTTC.

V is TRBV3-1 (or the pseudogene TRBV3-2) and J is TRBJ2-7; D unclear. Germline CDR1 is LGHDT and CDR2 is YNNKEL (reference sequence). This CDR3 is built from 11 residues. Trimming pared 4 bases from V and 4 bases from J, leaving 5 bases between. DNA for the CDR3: TGTGCCAGCAGCCGGGCATACGAGCAGTACTTC. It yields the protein CASSRAYEQYF.

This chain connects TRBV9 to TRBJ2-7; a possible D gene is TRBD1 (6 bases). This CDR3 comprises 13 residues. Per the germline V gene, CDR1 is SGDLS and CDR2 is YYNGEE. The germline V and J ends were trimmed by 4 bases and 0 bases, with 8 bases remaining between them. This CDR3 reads CASSLDSSYEQYF. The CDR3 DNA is TGTGCCAGCAGCCTGGACAGCTCCTACGAGCAGTACTTC.

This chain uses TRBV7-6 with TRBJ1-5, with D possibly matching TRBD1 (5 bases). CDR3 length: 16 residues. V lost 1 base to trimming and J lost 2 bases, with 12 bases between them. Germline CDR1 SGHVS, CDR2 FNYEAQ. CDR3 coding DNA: TGTGCCAGCAGCTTAGACAGGATACCGGGCAATCAGCCCCAGCATTTT. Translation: CASSLDRIPGNQPQHF.

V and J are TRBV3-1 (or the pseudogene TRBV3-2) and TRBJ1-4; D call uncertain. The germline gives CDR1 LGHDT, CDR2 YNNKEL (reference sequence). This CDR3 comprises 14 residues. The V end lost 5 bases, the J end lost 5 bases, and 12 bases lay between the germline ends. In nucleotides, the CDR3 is TGTGCCAGCAGCAGAGATGGAGGGAATGAAAAACTGTTTTTT. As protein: CASSRDGGNEKLFF.

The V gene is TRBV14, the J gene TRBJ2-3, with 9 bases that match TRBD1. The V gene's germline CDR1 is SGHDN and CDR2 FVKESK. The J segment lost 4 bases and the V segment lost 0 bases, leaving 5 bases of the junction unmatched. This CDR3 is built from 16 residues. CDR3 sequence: CASSQDPDRGPDTQYF. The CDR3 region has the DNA TGTGCCAGCAGCCAAGACCCGGACAGGGGCCCAGATACGCAGTATTTT. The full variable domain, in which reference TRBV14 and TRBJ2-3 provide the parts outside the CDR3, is EAGVTQFPSHSVIEKGQTVTLRCDPISGHDNLYWYRRVMGKEIKFLLHFVKESKQDESGMPNNRFLAERTGGTYSTLKVQPAELEDSGVYFCASSQDPDRGPDTQYFGPGTRLTVL.

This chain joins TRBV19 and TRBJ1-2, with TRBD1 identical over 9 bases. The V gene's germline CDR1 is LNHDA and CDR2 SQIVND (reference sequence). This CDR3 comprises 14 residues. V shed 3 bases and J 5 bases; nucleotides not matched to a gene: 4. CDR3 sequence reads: CASSISGQGYGYTF. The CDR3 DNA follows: TGTGCCAGTAGTATCTCTGGACAGGGGTATGGCTACACCTTC. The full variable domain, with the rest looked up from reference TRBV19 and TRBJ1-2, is DGGITQSPKYLFRKEGQNVTLSCEQNLNHDAMYWYRQDPGQGLRLIYYSQIVNDFQKGDIAEGYSVSREKKESFPLTVTSAQKNPTAFYLCASSISGQGYGYTFGSGTRLTVV.

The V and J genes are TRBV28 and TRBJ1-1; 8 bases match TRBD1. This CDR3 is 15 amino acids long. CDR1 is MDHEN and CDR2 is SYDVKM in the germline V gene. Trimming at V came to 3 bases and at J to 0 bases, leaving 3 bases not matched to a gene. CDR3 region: CASSFRDRMNTEAFF. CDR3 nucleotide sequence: TGTGCCAGCAGTTTTCGGGACAGGATGAACACTGAAGCTTTCTTT.

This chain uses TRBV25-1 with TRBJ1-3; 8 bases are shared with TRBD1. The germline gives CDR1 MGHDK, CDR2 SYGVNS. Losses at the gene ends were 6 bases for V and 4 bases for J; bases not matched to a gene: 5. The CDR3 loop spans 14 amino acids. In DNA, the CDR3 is TGTGCCAGCAGGGGGACAGGAGAAGGAAACACCATATATTTT. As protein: CASRGTGEGNTIYF.

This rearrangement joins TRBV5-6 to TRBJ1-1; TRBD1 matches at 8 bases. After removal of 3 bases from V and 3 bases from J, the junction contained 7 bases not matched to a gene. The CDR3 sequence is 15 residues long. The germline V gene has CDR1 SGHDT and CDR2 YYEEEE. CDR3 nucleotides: TGTGCCAGCAGCTATTACCCGACAGGGGACACTGAAGCTTTCTTT. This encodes CASSYYPTGDTEAFF.

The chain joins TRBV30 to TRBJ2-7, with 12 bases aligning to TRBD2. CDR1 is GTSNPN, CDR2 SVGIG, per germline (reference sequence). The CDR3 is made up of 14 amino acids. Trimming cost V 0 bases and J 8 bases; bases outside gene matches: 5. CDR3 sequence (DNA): TGTGCCTGGAGTGTACTAGCGGGGGGCCAGCAGCAGTACTTC. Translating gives CAWSVLAGGQQQYF.

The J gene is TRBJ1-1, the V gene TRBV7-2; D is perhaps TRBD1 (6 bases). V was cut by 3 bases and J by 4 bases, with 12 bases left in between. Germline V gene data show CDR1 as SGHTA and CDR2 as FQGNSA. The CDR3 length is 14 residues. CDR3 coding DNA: TGTGCCAGCAGCTTGGGGGGAGGGGGCACTGAAGCTTTCTTT. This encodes CASSLGGGGTEAFF.

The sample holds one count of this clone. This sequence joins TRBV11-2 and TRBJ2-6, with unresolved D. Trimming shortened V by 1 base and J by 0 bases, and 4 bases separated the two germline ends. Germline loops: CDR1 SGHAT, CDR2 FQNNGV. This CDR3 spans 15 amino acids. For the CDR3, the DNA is TGTGCCAGCAGCTTAGCAGGCTCTGGGGCCAACGTCCTGACTTTC. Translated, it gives CASSLAGSGANVLTF.